This T cell receptor beta chain comes out of a study of response to subunit inactivated influenza vaccine. TCRdb reanalysed the RT-PCR reads using MiXCR and keeps one entry per CDR3 protein. The sample shows 450,000 to 600,000 distinct CDR3 sequences, about 17% of them seen only once. Study-wide results and caveats: Every seasonal influenza vaccination brings in few new T cells, the authors suggested.

This clonotype was detected only a few times. Its antigen is currently unknown. CDR1 and CDR2 from the germline V gene are MGHRA and YSYEKL. V was trimmed by 4 bases and J by 5 bases, leaving 11 bases between them. The CDR3 covers 14 residues. This receptor was taken from a man between 50 and 70 years old who received an inactivated influenza vaccine. Sequences were derived from CD4+ T cells sorted from PBMCs, sampled approximately 25 months after vaccination. The chain recombines TRBV4-1 with TRBJ1-4; D unclear. For the CDR3, the DNA is TGCGCCAGCAGCCGGCCGGGAATAAATGAAAAACTGTTTTTT. Its translation: CASSRPGINEKLFF.